This T cell receptor beta chain came from a study of blood T cells in healthy people across ages. Broader study findings: Estimated diversity, derived from one million T cells, was regarded as an underestimate. When set beside aged donors, long-lived donors presented more naive CD4+ cells and higher diversity.

The V gene's germline CDR1 is MDHEN and CDR2 SYDVKM. V lost 3 bases to trimming and J lost 3 bases; unmatched junction nucleotides: 6. CDR3 length equals 15 residues. It was with a sample-barcoded 5' primer and a J-beta primer mix that a second PCR of roughly 7 to 12 cycles was run. Every sample gave at least 3 million paired-end reads containing CDR3. TCRdb recomputed calls from the 5' RACE reads with MiXCR, one row per CDR3 protein. The sample records around 800,000 distinct CDR3 sequences, under 45% being singletons. As to this clonotype: Its antigen is as yet unknown.

Isolation yielded PBMCs, at least 6 million per sample, in every case. Sequencing used blood. The sequence derives from a man aged 55-75 years in good health. This sequence joins TRBV28 and TRBJ1-2; TRBD1 agrees at 8 bases. The CDR3 here is CASSFTPGQDYGYTF. CDR3 in DNA: TGTGCCAGCAGTTTTACCCCGGGACAGGACTATGGCTACACCTTC.